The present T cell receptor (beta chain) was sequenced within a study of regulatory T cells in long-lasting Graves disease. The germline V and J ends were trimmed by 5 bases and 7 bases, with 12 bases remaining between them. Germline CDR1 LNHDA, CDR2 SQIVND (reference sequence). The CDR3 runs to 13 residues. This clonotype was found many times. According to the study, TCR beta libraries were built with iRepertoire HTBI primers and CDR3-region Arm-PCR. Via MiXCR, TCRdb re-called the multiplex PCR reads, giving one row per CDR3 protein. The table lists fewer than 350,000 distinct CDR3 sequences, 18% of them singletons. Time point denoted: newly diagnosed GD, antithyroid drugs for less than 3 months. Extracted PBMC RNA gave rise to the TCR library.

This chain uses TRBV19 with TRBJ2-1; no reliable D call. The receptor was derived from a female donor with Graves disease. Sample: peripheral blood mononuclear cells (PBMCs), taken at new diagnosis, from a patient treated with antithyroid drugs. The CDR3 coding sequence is TGTGCCAGTAGTCCAACTATAGGAAATGAGCAGTTCTTC. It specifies CASSPTIGNEQFF.